This T cell receptor beta chain was sequenced for a study of blood T cell repertoires in COVID-19. The overall study: Researchers got acute and convalescent COVID-19 samples from the United States, Italy and Spain.

In the original analysis: It was from reference gene primer amplification that nucleated cell counts were estimated. TCRdb keeps only in-frame clones here, not all; method: immunoSEQ multiplex PCR. V, J and clone size reflect that table, while D and trimming were determined from the DNA. The table shows roughly 340,000 clones, with about 90% occurring only once. Between the trimmed V and J ends, which lost 3 bases and 4 bases, there was a span of 9 bases. CDR1 SQVTM and CDR2 ANQGSEA come from the germline V gene. The CDR3 is made up of 12 amino acids. The source is a woman aged 18-29 years who had recovered from COVID-19. Sequences were obtained from peripheral blood. J is TRBJ1-1 and V is TRBV29-1; D gene uncertain. The CDR3 here is CSVDLAGTEAFF. The CDR3 DNA follows: TGCAGCGTTGACCTGGCGGGCACTGAAGCTTTCTTT.